This T cell receptor beta chain was obtained from a study of blood T cell repertoires in COVID-19. In germline, CDR1 is SGHTA, CDR2 FQGNSA. CDR3 length: 14 residues. Assay used: immunoSEQ multiplex PCR; TCRdb lists only in-frame clones, some missing. The repertoire holds a few hundred thousand clones, with 87% as singletons. Individuals drawn from around 25 US areas were about 18 to 95 years old. Symptom resolution, clearance, or two negative PCRs marked donors in Cohort 3 as recovered. Notes on this clone: The junction shows a germline mismatch at one end, possibly a read error.

The chain recombines TRBV7-2 with TRBJ1-2; D might be TRBD1 (5 bases). Sequenced: PBMCs or T cells enriched from blood (not recorded which). This receptor was taken from a woman aged 25 to 39 who had recovered from COVID-19. CDR3 loop: CASSLFPDGRGCTF. The CDR3 DNA reads TGTGCCAGCAGCTTATTCCCCGACGGGCGGGGCTGCACCTTC.